In its sample, the clone carrying this T cell receptor (beta chain) was seen once. Reverse transcription of roughly 0.45 to 1 ug RNA used random hexamers. One entry per CDR3 protein, called by TCRdb with MiXCR from the immunoSEQ multiplex PCR reads. The top ten hold 0.15% of the sample, which has some 210,000 distinct CDR3 sequences, 85% to 95% seen once. This record comes from a study of CD8 T cells in Susac syndrome. In the study overall: Sequencing included Susac syndrome patients, roughly six of them with active disease and roughly eight in remission.

The CDR3 has 15 residues. Germline loops: CDR1 MNHEY, CDR2 SMNVEV (reference sequence). V shed 5 bases, J shed 3 bases, and the junction held 9 bases outside the gene matches. The chain employs TRBV27 and TRBJ2-7; 8 bases agree with TRBD1. The sample comprised CD4+ T cells from PBMCs. The receptor was isolated from a human donor with Susac syndrome. The CDR3 sequence: CASSPWRGTGYEQYF. The DNA for the CDR3 is TGTGCCAGCAGTCCATGGAGAGGGACAGGCTACGAGCAGTACTTC.